This section outlines one T cell receptor (beta chain) sequence together with its context. Donors in Cohort 3 counted as recovered after two negative PCRs, clearance, or symptom resolution. Clones were read by immunoSEQ multiplex PCR, and TCRdb kept only the in-frame ones, dropping some. The sample shows 200,000 to 300,000 clones, 80% to 90% of them seen only once. The entry originates in a study of blood T cell repertoires in COVID-19. The origin of this receptor is a woman aged 25 to 45 who had recovered from COVID-19. Sample: PBMCs or T cells enriched from blood (not recorded which).

The CDR3 sequence: CASSGQGAYYTF. The CDR3 DNA reads TGTGCCAGCAGTGGGCAGGGGGCCTACTACACCTTC. The genes are TRBV27 and TRBJ1-2; TRBD1 matches at 8 bases. Germline V CDR1 and CDR2: MNHEY, SMNVEV (reference sequence). This CDR3 is 12 amino acids long. V was clipped by 5 bases and J by 10 bases; unmatched bases: 6.